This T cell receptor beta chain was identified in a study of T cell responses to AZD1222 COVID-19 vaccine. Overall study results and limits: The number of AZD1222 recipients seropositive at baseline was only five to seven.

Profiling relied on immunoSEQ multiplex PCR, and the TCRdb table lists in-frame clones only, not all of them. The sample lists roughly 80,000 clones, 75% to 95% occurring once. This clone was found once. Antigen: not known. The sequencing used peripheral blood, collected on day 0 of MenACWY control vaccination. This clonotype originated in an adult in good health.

In DNA form, the CDR3 reads TGTGCCAGCAGTTTTTTCCGGGACGCCTACGAGCAGTACTTC. It yields the protein CASSFFRDAYEQYF. The gene calls are TRBV6-5 and TRBJ2-7; D might be TRBD1 or TRBD2, each matching 5 bases. CDR1 is MNHEY and CDR2 is SVGAGI in the germline V gene. V dropped 4 bases and J dropped 2 bases, with 12 bases sitting between them. The CDR3 covers 14 residues.